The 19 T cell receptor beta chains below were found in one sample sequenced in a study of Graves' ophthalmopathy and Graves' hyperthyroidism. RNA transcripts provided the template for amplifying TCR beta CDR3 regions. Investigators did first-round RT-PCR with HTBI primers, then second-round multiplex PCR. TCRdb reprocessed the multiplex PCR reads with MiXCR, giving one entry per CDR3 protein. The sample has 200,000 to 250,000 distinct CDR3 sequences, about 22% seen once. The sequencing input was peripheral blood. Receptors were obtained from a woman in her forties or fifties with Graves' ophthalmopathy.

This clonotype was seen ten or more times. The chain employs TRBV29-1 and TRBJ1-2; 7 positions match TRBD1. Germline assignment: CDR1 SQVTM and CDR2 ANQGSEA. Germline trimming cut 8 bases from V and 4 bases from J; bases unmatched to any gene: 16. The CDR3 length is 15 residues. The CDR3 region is CSIMTPGGHLYGYTF. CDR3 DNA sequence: TGCAGCATTATGACCCCAGGGGGGCACCTCTATGGCTACACCTTC.

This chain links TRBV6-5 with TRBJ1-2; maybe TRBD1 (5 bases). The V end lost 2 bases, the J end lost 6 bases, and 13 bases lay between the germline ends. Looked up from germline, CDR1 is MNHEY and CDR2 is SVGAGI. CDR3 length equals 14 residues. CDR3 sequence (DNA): TGTGCCAGCAGTTACCCTGGGACCGAACATGGCTACACCTTC. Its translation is CASSYPGTEHGYTF.

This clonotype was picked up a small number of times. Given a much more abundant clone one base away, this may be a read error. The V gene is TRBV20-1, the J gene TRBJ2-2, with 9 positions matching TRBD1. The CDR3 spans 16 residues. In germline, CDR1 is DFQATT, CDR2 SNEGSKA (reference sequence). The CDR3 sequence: CSTRVAQGAAAGELFF. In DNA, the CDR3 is TGCAGTACTAGAGTGGCACAGGGGGCGGCCGCCGGGGAGCTGTTTTTT.

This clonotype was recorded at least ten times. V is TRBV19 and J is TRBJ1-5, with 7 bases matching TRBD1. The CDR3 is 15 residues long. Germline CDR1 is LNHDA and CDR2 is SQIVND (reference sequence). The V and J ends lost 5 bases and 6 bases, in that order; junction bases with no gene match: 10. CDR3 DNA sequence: TGTGCCAGTAGTGGGGGAGGGGGCTGGGTTCAGCCCCAGCATTTT. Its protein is CASSGGGGWVQPQHF.

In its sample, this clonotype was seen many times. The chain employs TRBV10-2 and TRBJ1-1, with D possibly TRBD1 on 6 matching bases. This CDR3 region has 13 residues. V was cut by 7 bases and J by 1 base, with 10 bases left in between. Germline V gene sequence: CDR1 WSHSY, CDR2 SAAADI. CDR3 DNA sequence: TGCGCCAGCAACAACAGGGCGAACACTGAAGCTTTCTTT. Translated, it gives CASNNRANTEAFF.

This chain's CDR3 is CAAGGNEQYF. CDR3 nucleotides: TGTGCGGCGGGGGGGAACGAGCAGTACTTC. The gene calls are TRBV10-3 and TRBJ2-7; 9 nucleotides align to TRBD2. The CDR3 is 10 residues long. Germline V lookup: CDR1 ENHRY, CDR2 SYGVKD.

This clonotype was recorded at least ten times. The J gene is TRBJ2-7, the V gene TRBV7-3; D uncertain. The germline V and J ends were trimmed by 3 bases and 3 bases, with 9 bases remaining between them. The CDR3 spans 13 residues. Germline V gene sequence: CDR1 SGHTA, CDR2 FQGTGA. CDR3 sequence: CASSLNALYEQYF. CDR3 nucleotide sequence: TGTGCCAGCAGCTTGAACGCACTCTACGAGCAGTACTTC.

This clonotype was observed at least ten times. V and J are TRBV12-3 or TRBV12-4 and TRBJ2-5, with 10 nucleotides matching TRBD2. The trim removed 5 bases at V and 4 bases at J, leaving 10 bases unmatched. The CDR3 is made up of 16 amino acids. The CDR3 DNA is TGTGCCAGCAGTCCAGAACTAGCGGGATCGGGAGAGACCCAGTACTTC. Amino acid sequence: CASSPELAGSGETQYF.

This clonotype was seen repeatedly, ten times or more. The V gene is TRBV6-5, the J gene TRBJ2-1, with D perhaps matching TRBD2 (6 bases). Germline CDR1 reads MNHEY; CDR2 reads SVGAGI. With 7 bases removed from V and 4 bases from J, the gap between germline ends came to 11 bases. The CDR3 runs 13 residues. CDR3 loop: CASIGGEYNEQFF. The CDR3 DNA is TGTGCCAGCATCGGCGGGGAATACAATGAGCAGTTCTTC.

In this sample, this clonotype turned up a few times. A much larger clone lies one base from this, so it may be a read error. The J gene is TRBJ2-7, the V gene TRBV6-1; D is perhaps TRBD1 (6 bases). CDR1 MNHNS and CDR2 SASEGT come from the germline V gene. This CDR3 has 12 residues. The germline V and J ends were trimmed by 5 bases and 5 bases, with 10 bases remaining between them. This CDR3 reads CASSRDNHEQYF. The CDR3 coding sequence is TGTGCCAGCAGTCGGGACAATCACGAGCAGTACTTC.

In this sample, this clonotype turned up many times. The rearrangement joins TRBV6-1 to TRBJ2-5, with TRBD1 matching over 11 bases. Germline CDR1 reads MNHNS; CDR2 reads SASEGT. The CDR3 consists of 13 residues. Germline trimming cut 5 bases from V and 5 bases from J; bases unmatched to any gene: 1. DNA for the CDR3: TGTGCCAGCAGTCGGGACAGGGGGGAGACCCAGTACTTC. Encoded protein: CASSRDRGETQYF.

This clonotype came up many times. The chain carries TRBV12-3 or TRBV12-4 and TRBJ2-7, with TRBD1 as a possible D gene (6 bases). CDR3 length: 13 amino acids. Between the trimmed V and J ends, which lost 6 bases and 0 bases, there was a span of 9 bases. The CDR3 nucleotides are TGTGCCAGCAGCGGGGACACCTCCTACGAGCAGTACTTC. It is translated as CASSGDTSYEQYF.

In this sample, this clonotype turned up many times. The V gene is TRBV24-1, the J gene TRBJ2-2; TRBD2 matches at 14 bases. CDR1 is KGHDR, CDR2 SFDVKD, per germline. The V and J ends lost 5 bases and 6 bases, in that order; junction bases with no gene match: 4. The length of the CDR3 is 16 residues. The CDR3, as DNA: TGTGCCACCAGTGGCCCGGGACTAGCGGGAGCCGGGGAGCTGTTTTTT. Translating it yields CATSGPGLAGAGELFF.

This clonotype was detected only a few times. The CDR3 DNA sequence: TGCGCCAGCAGCGAACTGCACAGGGAAGCCGGGGAGCTGTTTTTT. It specifies CASSELHREAGELFF. The chain carries TRBV5-1 and TRBJ2-2, with TRBD1 as a possible D gene (6 bases). V lost 4 bases, J lost 6 bases, and 16 bases lay in between. Per germline, CDR1 SGHRS and CDR2 YFSETQ. The CDR3 totals 15 residues.

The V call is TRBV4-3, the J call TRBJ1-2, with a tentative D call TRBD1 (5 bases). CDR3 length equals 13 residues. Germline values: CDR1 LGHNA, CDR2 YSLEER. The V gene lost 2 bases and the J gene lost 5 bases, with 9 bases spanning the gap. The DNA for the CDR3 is TGCGCCAGCAGCCAAAAATCAGGGTATGGCTACACCTTC. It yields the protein CASSQKSGYGYTF.

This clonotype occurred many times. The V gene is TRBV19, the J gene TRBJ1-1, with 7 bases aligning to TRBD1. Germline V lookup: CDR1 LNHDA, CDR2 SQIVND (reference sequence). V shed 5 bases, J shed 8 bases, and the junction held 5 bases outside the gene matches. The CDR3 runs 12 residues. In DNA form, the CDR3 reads TGTGCCAGTAGTCCGGGACAGTGGGAAGCTTTCTTT. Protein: CASSPGQWEAFF.

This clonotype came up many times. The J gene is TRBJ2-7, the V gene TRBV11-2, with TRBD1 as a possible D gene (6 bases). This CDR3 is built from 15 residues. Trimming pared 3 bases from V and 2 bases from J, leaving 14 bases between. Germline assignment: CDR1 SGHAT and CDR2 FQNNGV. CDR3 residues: CASSLIGTNPYEQYF. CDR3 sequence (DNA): TGTGCCAGCAGCTTGATTGGGACAAACCCCTACGAGCAGTACTTC.

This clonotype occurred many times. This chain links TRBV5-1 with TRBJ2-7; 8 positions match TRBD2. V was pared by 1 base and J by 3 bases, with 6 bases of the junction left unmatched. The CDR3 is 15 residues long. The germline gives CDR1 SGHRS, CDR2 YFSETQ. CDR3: CASSLSTSVRYEQYF. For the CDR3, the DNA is TGCGCCAGCAGCTTGTCGACTAGCGTACGCTACGAGCAGTACTTC.

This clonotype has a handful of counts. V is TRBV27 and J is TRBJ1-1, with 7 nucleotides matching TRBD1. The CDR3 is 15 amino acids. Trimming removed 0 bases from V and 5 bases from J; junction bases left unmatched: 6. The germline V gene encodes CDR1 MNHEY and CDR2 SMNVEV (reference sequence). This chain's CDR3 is CASSLSFGGQTEAFF. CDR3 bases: TGTGCCAGCAGTTTATCGTTTGGGGGACAGACTGAAGCTTTCTTT.